One and the same sample provided the 26 T cell receptor beta chains below, sequenced in a study of OX40 agonist ivuxolimab in advanced cancers. The library came from the immunoSEQ multiplex PCR assay. TCRdb obtained this table from immuneACCESS and retained in-frame rearrangements with V and J assigned. These tables miss some clones; where compared with another copy, unresolved V genes account for less than half of the shortfall, and the remainder is unexplained. Here the sample has about 27,000 clones; under 80% occur a single time. The ten biggest clones cover about 31% of the sample. The material was CD4+ or CD8+ T cells sorted from blood, obtained in a trial of the OX40 agonist ivuxolimab. The source of these receptors is an adult with an advanced solid tumor such as melanoma, head and neck, liver or kidney cancer.

The rearrangement uses TRBV6-1 and TRBJ2-3, with a tentative D call TRBD1 (5 bases). Germline assignment: CDR1 MNHNS and CDR2 SASEGT. V was trimmed by 0 bases and J by 4 bases, leaving 11 bases between them. The CDR3 is made up of 15 amino acids. CDR3 amino acids: CASSEAGWGPDTQYF. In DNA, the CDR3 is TGTGCCAGCAGTGAAGCGGGGTGGGGCCCAGATACGCAGTATTTT.

J is TRBJ1-2 and V is TRBV6-5; 8 bases are shared with TRBD1. CDR3 length: 13 residues. Germline V gene sequence: CDR1 MNHEY, CDR2 SVGAGI. The trim removed 6 bases at V and 7 bases at J, leaving 7 bases unmatched. As DNA, the CDR3 is TGTGCCAGCAGCTATGCAGGGGGCTCTGGCTACACCTTC. This translates into CASSYAGGSGYTF.

The chain combines TRBV5-1 with TRBJ2-3; either TRBD1 or TRBD2 may fit D (5 bases each). The V end was cut by 0 bases, the J end by 0 bases, with 11 bases between. The CDR3 loop spans 16 amino acids. Germline V CDR1 and CDR2: SGHRS, YFSETQ. CDR3: CASSLAPGRSTDTQYF. In DNA form, the CDR3 reads TGCGCCAGCAGCTTGGCACCGGGACGGAGCACAGATACGCAGTATTTT.

CDR3 loop: CATSRTGGSRNTEAFF. CDR3 bases: TGTGCCACCAGCAGAACAGGGGGTAGTCGGAACACTGAAGCTTTCTTT. The chain couples TRBV15 to TRBJ1-1, with TRBD1 matching 8 bases. Germline V gene sequence: CDR1 LNHNV, CDR2 YYDKDF (reference sequence). Unmatched junction bases numbered 6, after V lost 2 bases and J lost 1 base. The CDR3 sequence is 16 residues long. The complete variable domain, with remaining parts taken from reference TRBV15 and TRBJ1-1, reads DAMVIQNPRYQVTQFGKPVTLSCSQTLNHNVMYWYQQKSSQAPKLLFHYYDKDFNNEADTPDNFQSRRPNTSFCFLDIRSPGLGDTAMYLCATSRTGGSRNTEAFFGQGTRLTVV.

This clone was observed a handful of times. The rearrangement links TRBV4-2 to TRBJ1-2; D may be TRBD1 (5 bases). Germline V gene sequence: CDR1 LGHNA, CDR2 YNFKEQ. CDR3 length: 13 residues. V was cut by 0 bases and J by 8 bases, with 10 bases left in between. CDR3 region: CASSQDSGRGYTF. In nucleotides, the CDR3 is TGTGCCAGCAGCCAAGATTCAGGGCGAGGCTACACCTTC.

In its sample, this clone was seen a few times. This chain uses TRBV7-8 with TRBJ2-3, with D perhaps matching TRBD2 (6 bases). This CDR3 contains 18 residues. V was trimmed by 2 bases and J by 1 base, leaving 19 bases between them. Germline CDR1 and CDR2: SGHVS and FQNEAQ. The CDR3 DNA reads as TGTGCCAGCAGCTTACCGGAAGGAGGGCGGAGCCGCACAGATACGCAGTATTTT. It encodes CASSLPEGGRSRTDTQYF.

As regards this clone: One junction end disagrees with the germline gene, perhaps due to a read error. J is TRBJ1-2 and V is TRBV5-6, with a possible D match to TRBD1 (5 bases). Germline values: CDR1 SGHDT, CDR2 YYEEEE. The CDR3 has 12 residues. The CDR3 DNA reads as TGTGCCAGCAGATTGGGGACCTATGGCTACACCTTC. Translated: CASRLGTYGYTF. The full variable domain, with the rest looked up from reference TRBV5-6 and TRBJ1-2, is DAGVTQSPTHLIKTRGQQVTLRCSPKSGHDTVSWYQQALGQGPQFIFQYYEEEERQRGNFPDRFSGHQFPNYSSELNVNALLLGDSALYLCASRLGTYGYTFGSGTRLTVV.

This clone occurred once. J is TRBJ2-7 and V is TRBV15; TRBD2 is a possible D gene (6 bases). The CDR3 covers 15 residues. V was cut by 5 bases and J by 3 bases, with 17 bases left in between. From germline, CDR1 is LNHNV and CDR2 YYDKDF (reference sequence). CDR3: CATSLERAYSYEQYF. The CDR3 DNA is TGTGCCACCAGCTTGGAGCGGGCCTATAGCTACGAGCAGTACTTC.

This clone appeared a few times. The V call is TRBV9, the J call TRBJ1-2, with D unresolved. V was trimmed by 2 bases and J by 0 bases, leaving 11 bases between them. The CDR3 loop spans 15 amino acids. The V gene's germline CDR1 is SGDLS and CDR2 YYNGEE. The CDR3 sequence: CASSVYSDSNYGYTF. The CDR3 DNA sequence: TGTGCCAGCAGCGTTTACAGCGATTCTAACTATGGCTACACCTTC.

In this sample, this clone turned up a few times. This sequence joins TRBV5-1 and TRBJ2-7, with a tentative D call TRBD1 (6 bases). The CDR3 covers 14 residues. Trimming shortened V by 4 bases and J by 0 bases, and 11 bases separated the two germline ends. The germline V gene has CDR1 SGHRS and CDR2 YFSETQ. The CDR3 region is CASSVQGSSYEQYF. In nucleotides, the CDR3 is TGCGCCAGCAGCGTACAGGGAAGCTCCTACGAGCAGTACTTC. The variable domain in full, completed from reference TRBV5-1 and TRBJ2-7, reads KAGVTQTPRYLIKTRGQQVTLSCSPISGHRSVSWYQQTPGQGLQFLFEYFSETQRNKGNFPGRFSGRQFSNSRSEMNVSTLELGDSALYLCASSVQGSSYEQYFGPGTRLTVT.

This chain links TRBV7-8 with TRBJ1-1; 8 nucleotides agree with TRBD1. Germline CDR1 reads SGHVS; CDR2 reads FQNEAQ. J gave up 10 bases and V 2 bases, and 12 bases lay outside the gene matches. The CDR3 runs 15 residues. CDR3 loop: CASSLRDRPLSGAFF. In nucleotides, the CDR3 is TGTGCCAGCAGCTTAAGGGACAGGCCACTTTCTGGAGCTTTCTTT.

This chain links TRBV30 with TRBJ2-1, with a possible D match to TRBD2 (5 bases). V shed 5 bases and J shed 9 bases, with 17 bases lying between them. The germline V gene has CDR1 GTSNPN and CDR2 SVGIG (reference sequence). CDR3 length: 13 residues. CDR3 region: CAWATGHAGEQFF. In DNA form, the CDR3 reads TGTGCCTGGGCCACCGGCCATGCGGGTGAGCAGTTCTTC. Complete variable domain (other parts from reference TRBV30 and TRBJ2-1): SQTIHQWPATLVQPVGSPLSLECTVEGTSNPNLYWYRQAAGRGLQLLFYSVGIGQISSEVPQNLSASRPQDRQFILSSKKLLLSDSGFYLCAWATGHAGEQFFGPGTRLTVL.

The chain links TRBV30 to TRBJ2-7; no firm D call. The CDR3 loop spans 14 amino acids. Germline V lookup: CDR1 GTSNPN, CDR2 SVGIG (reference sequence). V lost 2 bases, J lost 5 bases, and 16 bases lay in between. As DNA, the CDR3 is TGTGCCTGGAGTAAGACTTATTCCGTGCACGAGCAGTACTTC. Translating it yields CAWSKTYSVHEQYF. The full variable domain, completed using reference TRBV30 and TRBJ2-7, is SQTIHQWPATLVQPVGSPLSLECTVEGTSNPNLYWYRQAAGRGLQLLFYSVGIGQISSEVPQNLSASRPQDRQFILSSKKLLLSDSGFYLCAWSKTYSVHEQYFGPGTRLTVT.

The rearrangement uses TRBV1 and TRBJ1-2; the table calls TRBD1, which could not be checked here. TRBV1 counts as a pseudogene. The CDR3 runs to 15 residues. CDR3 protein: CTSSLKRGSPDGYTF. Written as DNA, the CDR3 is TGCACCAGCAGCCTAAAAAGGGGGTCCCCGGATGGCTACACCTTC.

V is TRBV11-2 and J is TRBJ1-4, with 7 bases lining up with TRBD1. V lost 7 bases and J lost 2; bases outside the gene matches: 10. The V gene's germline CDR1 is SGHAT and CDR2 FQNNGV. The CDR3 has 16 amino acids. For the CDR3, the DNA is TGTGCCAGCATCCAAAATAGGGGGCTGACTAATGAAAAACTGTTTTTT. Its protein is CASIQNRGLTNEKLFF.

The count of this clone is one. This sequence joins TRBV9 and TRBJ1-6; D is unresolved. There are 12 residues in the CDR3. V was trimmed by 2 bases and J by 10 bases, leaving 7 bases between them. Germline CDR1 reads SGDLS; CDR2 reads YYNGEE. The CDR3 sequence: CASSVLGSPLHF. The CDR3 DNA sequence: TGTGCCAGCAGCGTCCTGGGATCACCCCTCCACTTT.

The rearrangement links TRBV7-9 to TRBJ2-6; D unclear. Trimming pared 2 bases from V and 0 bases from J, leaving 11 bases between. CDR3 length equals 17 residues. The germline CDR1 and CDR2 sequences are SEHNR and FQNEAQ (reference sequence). CDR3 in amino acids: CASSLFSGNSGANVLTF. As DNA, the CDR3 is TGTGCCAGCAGCTTATTTTCCGGAAACTCTGGGGCCAACGTCCTGACTTTC.

The gene calls are TRBV11-2 and TRBJ2-3; TRBD1 agrees at 7 bases. Germline assignment: CDR1 SGHAT and CDR2 FQNNGV. Losses at the gene ends were 1 base for V and 0 bases for J; bases not matched to a gene: 4. The CDR3 is 16 residues long. CDR3 nucleotides: TGTGCCAGCAGCTTAGTTCCGGGACAGAGCACAGATACGCAGTATTTT. Residues: CASSLVPGQSTDTQYF.

This rearrangement joins TRBV7-8 to TRBJ2-6, with TRBD1 matching over 11 bases. The CDR3 runs 18 residues. V shed 2 bases and J 2 bases; nucleotides not matched to a gene: 5. CDR1 and CDR2 from the germline V gene are SGHVS and FQNEAQ. The CDR3 loop reads CASSLRTGGAAGANVLTF. The CDR3 DNA reads as TGTGCCAGCAGCTTACGGACAGGGGGCGCGGCTGGGGCCAACGTCCTGACTTTC.

V usage is TRBV6-1 and J usage is TRBJ2-5, with D maybe TRBD1 (5 bases). The end of the DNA aligns better with TRBJ2-7, so the J call may be wrong. Looked up from germline, CDR1 is MNHNS and CDR2 is SASEGT. The CDR3 has 14 residues. CDR3 DNA: TGTGCCAGCAGTGAAGGAGACAGCCCCTACGAGCAGTACTTC. Protein sequence: CASSEGDSPYEQYF.

The CDR3 DNA reads as TGTGCCAGCAGCCCGCCATTGACTAGCGGGGGCGAGCAGTACTTC. Translating gives CASSPPLTSGGEQYF. The chain employs TRBV7-9 and TRBJ2-7; 12 positions match TRBD2. Germline CDR1 reads SEHNR; CDR2 reads FQNEAQ (reference sequence). Unmatched junction bases numbered 8, after V lost 5 bases and J lost 6 bases. The length of the CDR3 is 15 residues.

The chain links TRBV6-1 to TRBJ1-5; weak D call: TRBD1 (5 bases). Germline CDR1 is MNHNS and CDR2 is SASEGT. V was clipped by 2 bases and J by 2 bases, with 10 bases between them. This CDR3 is built from 15 residues. CDR3 in DNA: TGTGCCAGCAGTGAATTCCAGGGAGGCAATCAGCCCCAGCATTTT. Its protein product is CASSEFQGGNQPQHF.

The chain links TRBV7-3 to TRBJ2-4, with 7 bases lining up with TRBD1. Germline V gene data show CDR1 as SGHTA and CDR2 as FQGTGA. This CDR3 is built from 14 residues. The ends lost 5 bases at V and 9 bases at J; junction bases unmatched: 10. The CDR3 DNA follows: TGTGCCAGCAGCCCAACGACAGGGACGGGCATTCAGTACTTC. The encoded protein is CASSPTTGTGIQYF.

The count of this clone is one. The gene calls are TRBV27 and TRBJ2-7, with 9 bases that match TRBD2. Looked up from germline, CDR1 is MNHEY and CDR2 is SMNVEV (reference sequence). After removal of 2 bases from V and 6 bases from J, the junction contained 5 bases not matched to a gene. The CDR3 length is 14 residues. DNA of the CDR3: TGTGCCAGCAGTTTAACGGGTAGCGGGAGCGAGCAGTACTTC. Its translation: CASSLTGSGSEQYF.

This chain connects TRBV7-8 to TRBJ2-1, with D maybe TRBD2 (6 bases). This CDR3 comprises 15 residues. Germline assignment: CDR1 SGHVS and CDR2 FQNEAQ. Trimming shortened V by 5 bases and J by 7 bases, and 18 bases separated the two germline ends. CDR3 protein: CASSKSRLARNEQFF. In nucleotides, the CDR3 is TGTGCCAGCAGCAAGAGCCGTCTAGCGAGGAATGAGCAGTTCTTC.

The chain employs TRBV30 and TRBJ2-3, with D unclear. The CDR3 is made up of 14 amino acids. CDR1 and CDR2 from the germline V gene are GTSNPN and SVGIG (reference sequence). V was cut by 4 bases and J by 0 bases, with 11 bases left in between. Written as DNA, the CDR3 is TGTGCCTGGAACTCGGCAGTTAGCACAGATACGCAGTATTTT. Its translation is CAWNSAVSTDTQYF.